The present TCR beta chain was sequenced within a study of T cells in Graves' hyperthyroidism and ophthalmopathy. Study information: Blood was drawn when the patient was first diagnosed and still untreated.

Amplified TCR beta CDR3 regions derived from RNA transcripts. Using the HTBI primer set, a first-round RT-PCR was run on the TCR CDR3. MiXCR, applied by TCRdb to the multiplex PCR reads, yields one record per CDR3 protein. This table has about 590,000 distinct CDR3 sequences, more than 13% appearing once. Concerning this clonotype: What it binds is unknown.

The CDR3 contains 18 residues. Germline V gives CDR1 MNHEY, CDR2 SVGEGT. J was trimmed by 0 bases and V by 0 bases; bases with no gene match: 8. Study-wide points: Most clonotypes that expanded in the thyroid above 0.001 also showed up in blood. Ophthalmopathy got predicted by the model a median about 6.7 months before its onset.

Sequencing was performed on blood. V gene TRBV6-2 or TRBV6-3 combines with J gene TRBJ1-5; 7 bases are shared with TRBD1. The source of this sequence is a woman aged 18-29 years with Graves' ophthalmopathy. This CDR3 reads CASSYSGDSPYSNQPQHF. Here the CDR3 DNA reads TGTGCCAGCAGTTACTCCGGGGACAGCCCCTATAGCAATCAGCCCCAGCATTTT.